The text below deals with one TCR beta chain. Its antigen remains unknown. The data are from a study of T cells in Graves' hyperthyroidism and ophthalmopathy. V was clipped by 7 bases and J by 6 bases; unmatched bases: 5. The CDR3 sequence is 15 residues long. Study-wide findings and caveats: Blood held most thyroid clonotypes expanded above 0.001 frequency.

Using RNA transcripts as the source, TCR beta CDR3 regions were amplified. The HTBI primer set drove a first-round RT-PCR of the TCR CDR3. TCRdb redid the calling of the multiplex PCR reads with MiXCR, one entry per CDR3 protein. The profile shows about half a million distinct CDR3 sequences, just under 20% of them singletons. For the diagnoses, clinical symptoms, serum thyroxine and TRAb, thyroid ultrasound and orbital computed tomography were used. This sample holds PBMCs from roughly 10 ml fresh peripheral blood. The chain uses TRBV12-3 or TRBV12-4 and TRBJ2-1, with 14 bases matching TRBD2. This clonotype was sampled from a man aged 40-49 years with Graves' ophthalmopathy. Sequenced input: blood. In nucleotides, the CDR3 is TGTGCCAGCAAGTTGACTAGCGGGGGGGCCAATGAGCAGTTCTTC. Amino acids: CASKLTSGGANEQFF.